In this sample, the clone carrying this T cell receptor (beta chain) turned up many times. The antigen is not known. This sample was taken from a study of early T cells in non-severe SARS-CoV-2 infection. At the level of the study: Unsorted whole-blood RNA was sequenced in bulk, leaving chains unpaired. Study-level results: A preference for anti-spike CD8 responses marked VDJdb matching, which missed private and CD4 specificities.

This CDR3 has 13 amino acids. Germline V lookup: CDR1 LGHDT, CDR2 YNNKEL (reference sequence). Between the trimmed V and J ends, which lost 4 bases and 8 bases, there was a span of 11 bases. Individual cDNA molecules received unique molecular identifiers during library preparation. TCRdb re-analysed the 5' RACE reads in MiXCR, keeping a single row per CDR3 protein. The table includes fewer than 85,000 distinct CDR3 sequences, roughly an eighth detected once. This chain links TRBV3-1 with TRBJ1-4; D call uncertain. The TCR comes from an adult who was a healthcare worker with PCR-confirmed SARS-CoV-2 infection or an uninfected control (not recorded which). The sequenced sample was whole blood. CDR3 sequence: CASSPSGGEKLFF. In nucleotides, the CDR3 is TGTGCCAGCAGCCCCTCAGGTGGGGAAAAACTGTTTTTT.